These 2 T cell receptor beta chains share one sample of origin, sequenced in a study of blood T cell repertoires in COVID-19. Measured with immunoSEQ multiplex PCR; TCRdb has only the in-frame clones, and not every one. The data contain 200,000 to 300,000 clones, just under 85% of them singletons. The sequenced sample was peripheral blood. The receptors stem from a woman aged 60-70 years with active or convalescent COVID-19.

The rearrangement joins TRBV5-4 to TRBJ1-2; D is perhaps TRBD1 (5 bases). The V and J ends lost 4 bases and 4 bases respectively, with 23 bases between them. Looked up from germline, CDR1 is SGHNT and CDR2 is YYREEE (reference sequence). The CDR3 is 17 amino acids. The CDR3 sequence is CASSPGGVGELIYGYTF. Written as DNA, the CDR3 is TGTGCCAGCAGCCCCGGAGGGGTGGGCGAGTTAATCTATGGCTACACCTTC. Filled out from reference TRBV5-4 and TRBJ1-2, the complete variable domain reads ETGVTQSPTHLIKTRGQQVTLRCSSQSGHNTVSWYQQALGQGPQFIFQYYREEENGRGNFPPRFSGLQFPNYSSELNVNALELDDSALYLCASSPGGVGELIYGYTFGSGTRLTVV.

The chain is built from TRBV6-5 and TRBJ2-3; no reliable D call. Trimming shortened V by 3 bases and J by 5 bases, and 6 bases separated the two germline ends. Per germline, CDR1 MNHEY and CDR2 SVGAGI. CDR3 length: 12 residues. The CDR3 spells CASSYNGDTQYF. In nucleotides, the CDR3 is TGTGCCAGCAGTTATAACGGAGATACGCAGTATTTT.